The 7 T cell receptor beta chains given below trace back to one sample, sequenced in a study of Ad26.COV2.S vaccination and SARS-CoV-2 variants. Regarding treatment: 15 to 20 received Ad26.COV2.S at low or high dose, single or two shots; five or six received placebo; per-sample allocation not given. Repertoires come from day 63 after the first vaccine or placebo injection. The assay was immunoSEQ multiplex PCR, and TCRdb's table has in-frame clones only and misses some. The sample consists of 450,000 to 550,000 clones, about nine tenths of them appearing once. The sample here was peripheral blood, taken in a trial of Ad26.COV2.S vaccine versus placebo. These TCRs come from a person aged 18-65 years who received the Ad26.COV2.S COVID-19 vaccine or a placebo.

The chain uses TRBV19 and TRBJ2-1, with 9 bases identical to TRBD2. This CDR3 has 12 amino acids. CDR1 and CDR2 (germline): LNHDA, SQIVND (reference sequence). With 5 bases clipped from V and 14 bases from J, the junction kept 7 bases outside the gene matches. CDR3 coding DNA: TGTGCCAGTAGTCTTAGCGGGGGATGGAAGTTCTTC. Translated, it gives CASSLSGGWKFF.

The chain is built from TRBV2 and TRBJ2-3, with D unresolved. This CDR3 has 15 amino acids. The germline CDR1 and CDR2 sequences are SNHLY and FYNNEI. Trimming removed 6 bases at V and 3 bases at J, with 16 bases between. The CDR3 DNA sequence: TGTGCCAGCAGCGCCTGGGCCGAGGAGACAGATACGCAGTATTTT. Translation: CASSAWAEETDTQYF.

CDR3 DNA sequence: TGTGCCAGCAAAACGGAGACGAACACTGAAGCTTTCTTT. Translating gives CASKTETNTEAFF. This rearrangement joins TRBV6-5 to TRBJ1-1; D remains unclear. Germline V gene data show CDR1 as MNHEY and CDR2 as SVGAGI. Trimming removed 7 bases from V and 1 base from J, with 10 bases in between. The CDR3 runs 13 residues.

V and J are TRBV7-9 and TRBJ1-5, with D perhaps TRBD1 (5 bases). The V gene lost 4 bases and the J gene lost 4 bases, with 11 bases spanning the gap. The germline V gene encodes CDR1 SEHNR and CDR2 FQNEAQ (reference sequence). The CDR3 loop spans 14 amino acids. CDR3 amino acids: CASSSGLLNQPQHF. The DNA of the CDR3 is TGTGCCAGCAGCTCGGGACTGTTAAATCAGCCCCAGCATTTT.

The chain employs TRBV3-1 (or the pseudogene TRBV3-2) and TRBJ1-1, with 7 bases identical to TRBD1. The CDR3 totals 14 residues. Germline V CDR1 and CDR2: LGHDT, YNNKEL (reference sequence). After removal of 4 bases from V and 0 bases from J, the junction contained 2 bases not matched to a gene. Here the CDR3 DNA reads TGTGCCAGCAGCCGAGGGGGCATGAACACTGAAGCTTTCTTT. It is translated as CASSRGGMNTEAFF.

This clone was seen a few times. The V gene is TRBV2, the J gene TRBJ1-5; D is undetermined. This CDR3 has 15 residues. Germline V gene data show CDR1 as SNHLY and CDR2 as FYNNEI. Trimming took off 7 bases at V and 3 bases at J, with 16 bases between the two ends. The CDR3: CASMRSLGVNQPQHF. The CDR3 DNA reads TGTGCCAGCATGAGGAGCCTGGGTGTCAATCAGCCCCAGCATTTT.

CDR3 loop: CASSYSWGAGNQPQHF. DNA for the CDR3: TGTGCCAGCAGTTACTCGTGGGGGGCCGGCAATCAGCCCCAGCATTTT. The genes are TRBV6-6 and TRBJ1-5, with D possibly TRBD1 on 6 matching bases. CDR3 length equals 16 residues. From germline, CDR1 is MNHNY and CDR2 SVGAGI (reference sequence). Between the trimmed V and J ends, which lost 0 bases and 2 bases, there was a span of 11 bases.